This T cell receptor beta chain originates from a study of T cells in pancreatic ductal adenocarcinoma. Overall study results and limits: Blood clonality (roughly 0.07) did not differ significantly from tumor (approximately 0.1).

The selected patients with pancreatic ductal adenocarcinoma had surgery but no neoadjuvant therapy. Trimming took 2 bases from V and 9 from J, leaving 14 bases between them. Germline loops: CDR1 SGHTA, CDR2 FQGTGA. CDR3 length: 14 residues. Clones were sequenced by immunoSEQ multiplex PCR, and TCRdb holds only the in-frame ones, with some missing. The repertoire holds around 94,000 clones, with around 96% as singletons. As regards this clone: The antigen is not known.

The clonotype comes from a human donor with pancreatic ductal adenocarcinoma. The chain joins TRBV7-3 to TRBJ2-1; D may be TRBD1 (9 bases). The sequencing sample was made of PBMCs. The CDR3 nucleotides are TGTGCCAGCAGCTTAGCGGGGGGACAGGGTGAGCAGTTCTTC. Amino acid sequence: CASSLAGGQGEQFF. The whole variable domain, remainder taken from reference TRBV7-3 and TRBJ2-1, is GAGVSQTPSNKVTEKGKYVELRCDPISGHTALYWYRQSLGQGPEFLIYFQGTGAADDSGLPNDRFFAVRPEGSVSTLKIQRTERGDSAVYLCASSLAGGQGEQFFGPGTRLTVL.